These T cell receptor beta chains were read from a single sample in a study of T cell repertoires in cytomegalovirus infection. TCRdb analysed the reads with MiXCR anew, one entry per CDR3 protein. The sample records a few hundred thousand distinct CDR3 sequences, 17% being singletons. The source material was PBMCs. The receptors come from a human donor in good health (CMV status not recorded). Some clones in this sample may be carry-over from other donors' samples. CDR3s include the opening cysteine and the closing phenylalanine or tryptophan. D genes are given only for firm matches. Part of the rows lack a size; the others show once, few, many or a class for expanded clones.

V	J	size	D	DNA	CDR3
TRBV12-3/TRBV12-4	TRBJ2-7	many	.	TGTGCCAGCAGTTTAACCCCCTTTAGCGAGCAGTACTTC	CASSLTPFSEQYF
TRBV6-1	TRBJ1-5	many	.	TGTGCCAGCAGGAGGGGTAACGAGCCCCAGCATTTT	CASRRGNEPQHF
TRBV5-6	TRBJ2-7	.	.	TGTGCCAGCAGCTTATACAGGCCATCCTACGAGCAGTACTTC	CASSLYRPSYEQYF
TRBV20-1	TRBJ2-7	few	TRBD2	TGCAGTGCTCGTGGACTAGAATCCGAGCAGTACTTC	CSARGLESEQYF
TRBV15	TRBJ1-2	.	TRBD1	TGTGCCACCAGCAGAGAGGGGGGACAGAGCTATGGCTACACCTTC	CATSREGGQSYGYTF
TRBV12-3/TRBV12-4	TRBJ1-2	.	.	TGTGCCAGCAGTACACAGAGATTCTATGGCTACACCTTC	CASSTQRFYGYTF
TRBV7-6	TRBJ2-2	many	TRBD1	TGTGCCAGCAGCTTAGAGGGGACAGGGAGCACCGGGGAGCTGTTTTTT	CASSLEGTGSTGELFF
TRBV10-2	TRBJ2-6	.	.	TGCGCCAGCAACACTGGGGCCAACGTCCTGACTTTC	CASNTGANVLTF
TRBV18	TRBJ1-4	.	.	TGTGCCAGCTCACCACTAAGAGCCGAAAATGAAAAACTGTTTTTT	CASSPLRAENEKLFF
TRBV5-1	TRBJ1-1	few	.	TGCGCCAGCAGCTTGTCGGAGGGGTTGACTGAAGCTTTCTTT	CASSLSEGLTEAFF